The 20 T cell receptor beta chains presented below share a single source sample, sequenced in a study of T-cell memory formation after mild COVID-19. TCRdb re-called the 5' RACE reads with MiXCR, one entry per CDR3 protein. The table has some 340,000 distinct CDR3 sequences, 10% to 15% seen once. The specimen sequenced was PBMCs or a T cell subset sorted from them (not recorded which). These receptors were collected from a man aged 18 to 35 who had mild COVID-19 (a few samples of this study predate the infection). Cell type and time point are not known.

V usage is TRBV30 and J usage is TRBJ2-2, with D uncertain. Trimming stripped 3 bases from V and 0 bases from J, with 11 bases between. This CDR3 has 15 amino acids. Germline CDR1 and CDR2: GTSNPN and SVGIG (reference sequence). The chain's CDR3 is CAWRDERTNTGELFF. In DNA form, the CDR3 reads TGTGCCTGGAGAGACGAACGGACGAACACCGGGGAGCTGTTTTTT.

This clonotype was seen repeatedly, ten times or more. The rearrangement links TRBV3-1 to TRBJ2-7, with 10 bases matching TRBD1. Trimming at V came to 7 bases and at J to 6 bases, leaving 6 bases not matched to a gene. CDR1 is LGHDT, CDR2 YNNKEL, per germline (reference sequence). The CDR3 length is 13 residues. The chain's CDR3 is CASISGQGSEQYF. The DNA of the CDR3 is TGTGCCAGCATATCGGGACAGGGGAGCGAGCAGTACTTC.

The J gene is TRBJ2-5, the V gene TRBV12-3 or TRBV12-4; unclear D gene. The ends were cut back, 3 bases at V and 5 bases at J, with 16 bases in the middle. The CDR3 has 15 amino acids. The CDR3 coding sequence is TGTGCCAGCAGTTTGGCACTCAACCCCCAGGAGACCCAGTACTTC. As protein: CASSLALNPQETQYF.

The chain carries TRBV20-1 and TRBJ2-6; D remains ambiguous. The CDR3 runs to 15 residues. CDR1 DFQATT and CDR2 SNEGSKA come from the germline V gene (reference sequence). Trimming removed 0 bases from V and 1 base from J, with 7 bases in between. CDR3 residues: CSARDISSGANVLTF. CDR3 sequence (DNA): TGCAGTGCTAGAGATATTTCTTCTGGGGCCAACGTCCTGACTTTC.

This clonotype was detected ten times or more. The chain couples TRBV6-2 or TRBV6-3 to TRBJ2-3; perhaps TRBD1 as D (5 bases). Per germline, CDR1 MNHEY and CDR2 SVGEGT. Trimming pared 8 bases from V and 5 bases from J, leaving 23 bases between. The CDR3 spans 16 residues. The CDR3 loop is CASQYWLGLGEDTQYF. In DNA form, the CDR3 reads TGTGCCAGCCAATATTGGCTGGGGCTCGGAGAAGATACGCAGTATTTT.

In this sample, this clonotype turned up a few times. The V and J genes are TRBV27 and TRBJ1-4, with a tentative D call TRBD1 (5 bases). The germline gives CDR1 MNHEY, CDR2 SMNVEV (reference sequence). The germline V and J ends were trimmed by 6 bases and 0 bases, with 20 bases remaining between them. This CDR3 has 18 residues. The CDR3 DNA reads as TGTGCCAGCAGATCAGGGAGGAGGGGTATTGCAACTAATGAAAAACTGTTTTTT. The encoded protein is CASRSGRRGIATNEKLFF.

This clonotype was observed a few times. The chain links TRBV5-1 to TRBJ1-4; D unresolved. The germline V gene has CDR1 SGHRS and CDR2 YFSETQ. The CDR3 totals 14 residues. V was clipped by 4 bases and J by 4 bases, with 11 bases between them. The CDR3 sequence is CASSLGEINEKLFF. The CDR3 nucleotides are TGCGCCAGCAGCCTAGGAGAAATTAATGAAAAACTGTTTTTT. Full variable domain (missing parts from reference TRBV5-1 and TRBJ1-4): KAGVTQTPRYLIKTRGQQVTLSCSPISGHRSVSWYQQTPGQGLQFLFEYFSETQRNKGNFPGRFSGRQFSNSRSEMNVSTLELGDSALYLCASSLGEINEKLFFGSGTQLSVL.

This clonotype was detected ten times or more. This chain uses TRBV27 with TRBJ1-1, with a tentative D call TRBD1 (5 bases). Trimming stripped 2 bases from V and 5 bases from J, with 9 bases between. Germline values: CDR1 MNHEY, CDR2 SMNVEV (reference sequence). The CDR3 has 13 residues. CDR3 residues: CASSLQGITEAFF. The CDR3, as DNA: TGTGCCAGCAGTTTACAGGGTATTACTGAAGCTTTCTTT.

The chain is built from TRBV28 and TRBJ2-7; D could derive from TRBD1 or TRBD2 (6 bases each). Between the trimmed V and J ends, which lost 2 bases and 3 bases, there was a span of 11 bases. Germline loops: CDR1 MDHEN, CDR2 SYDVKM. The CDR3 spans 14 residues. The CDR3 nucleotides are TGTGCCAGCAGTTTAAGGGGGGCTGTCTACGAGCAGTACGTC. Protein sequence: CASSLRGAVYEQYV.

The chain links TRBV5-1 to TRBJ1-2; no clear D. CDR1 is SGHRS, CDR2 YFSETQ, per germline. V was clipped by 1 base and J by 7 bases, with 5 bases between them. The CDR3 is 11 residues long. In DNA, the CDR3 is TGCGCCAGCAGCTTGCCTCCTGGCTACACCTTC. Translating it yields CASSLPPGYTF.

This clonotype was found a few times. A read error may produce the germline difference seen at one junction end. The V call is TRBV24-1, the J call TRBJ2-3; 8 positions agree with TRBD1. Germline V gene lookup returns CDR1 KGHDR and CDR2 SFDVKD. The CDR3 sequence is 16 residues long. The CDR3 spells CATSDVGTTGADTPYF. The DNA of the CDR3 is TGTGCCACCAGTGATGTCGGAACGACAGGGGCGGATACGCCGTATTTT.

This clonotype was seen a handful of times. V usage is TRBV20-1 and J usage is TRBJ1-1; D is perhaps TRBD1 (6 bases). Germline CDR1 and CDR2: DFQATT and SNEGSKA (reference sequence). Trimming took 5 bases from V and 6 from J, leaving 22 bases between them. The CDR3 runs to 15 residues. CDR3 loop: CSAGRGGSRVAEAFF. The CDR3 DNA is TGCAGTGCTGGCAGGGGAGGTTCCAGGGTCGCTGAAGCTTTCTTT.

This rearrangement joins TRBV12-3 or TRBV12-4 to TRBJ2-6, with D perhaps matching TRBD2 (7 bases). The CDR3 length is 18 residues. The V gene lost 3 bases and the J gene lost 0 bases, with 15 bases spanning the gap. The CDR3: CASSFIRGAASGANVLTF. In DNA form, the CDR3 reads TGTGCCAGCAGTTTTATTCGGGGGGCCGCCTCTGGGGCCAACGTCCTGACTTTC.

This clonotype has a handful of counts. The V gene is TRBV4-1, the J gene TRBJ1-2; D ambiguous. V was clipped by 0 bases and J by 3 bases, with 11 bases between them. Germline CDR1 reads MGHRA; CDR2 reads YSYEKL. This CDR3 contains 15 residues. In DNA form, the CDR3 reads TGCGCCAGCAGCCAAGATTCCGGGGAACACTATGGCTACACCTTC. It translates to CASSQDSGEHYGYTF.

This clonotype occurred a few times. The CDR3 loop reads CATLMGRNTEAFF. CDR3 DNA sequence: TGTGCCACCCTCATGGGGCGGAACACTGAAGCTTTCTTT. The V gene is TRBV10-3, the J gene TRBJ1-1; possibly TRBD1 for D (5 bases). The ends were cut back, 10 bases at V and 1 base at J, with 13 bases in the middle. Looked up from germline, CDR1 is ENHRY and CDR2 is SYGVKD. The CDR3 runs 13 residues.

This clonotype showed up many times. This rearrangement joins TRBV7-2 to TRBJ2-3, with TRBD1 matching 7 bases. This CDR3 has 16 residues. The junction had 11 bases not matched to a gene; V was cut back by 5 bases and J by 3 bases. Germline V gene lookup returns CDR1 SGHTA and CDR2 FQGNSA. In DNA, the CDR3 is TGTGCCAGCAGCCTCGGGGACAGCGTGATTACAGATACGCAGTATTTT. Translating gives CASSLGDSVITDTQYF.

The rearrangement links TRBV5-6 to TRBJ1-1, with D possibly matching TRBD1 (6 bases). The CDR3 is made up of 13 amino acids. Germline V gives CDR1 SGHDT, CDR2 YYEEEE. The V end lost 7 bases, the J end lost 7 bases, and 17 bases lay between the germline ends. CDR3 nucleotides: TGTGCCAGCCTACTTTACAGGGCTCATGAAGCTTTCTTT. This gives the protein CASLLYRAHEAFF.

The chain links TRBV7-6 to TRBJ2-1; D is ambiguous. V lost 0 bases, J lost 8 bases, and 8 bases lay in between. Per germline, CDR1 SGHVS and CDR2 FNYEAQ. This CDR3 is 13 amino acids long. The chain's CDR3 is CASSLAPYDEQFF. CDR3 DNA: TGTGCCAGCAGCTTAGCGCCTTACGATGAGCAGTTCTTC.

V gene TRBV11-2 combines with J gene TRBJ2-1, with 11 bases lining up with TRBD2. Germline V gene sequence: CDR1 SGHAT, CDR2 FQNNGV. This CDR3 region has 16 residues. Trimming cost V 5 bases and J 7 bases; bases outside gene matches: 10. The CDR3 sequence: CASSPVDSGGVNEQFF. CDR3 coding DNA: TGTGCCAGCAGCCCCGTTGATAGCGGGGGGGTGAATGAGCAGTTCTTC.

There are a few counts of this clonotype. The CDR3 here is CASSPEAGRVVGYTF. DNA for the CDR3: TGTGCCAGCAGCCCGGAGGCAGGGAGGGTTGTTGGCTACACCTTC. V and J are TRBV7-8 and TRBJ1-2, with D perhaps matching TRBD1 (5 bases). In germline, CDR1 is SGHVS, CDR2 FQNEAQ. V lost 5 bases, J lost 7 bases, and 20 bases lay in between. The CDR3 is 15 residues long. Full variable domain (remainder filled in from reference TRBV7-8 and TRBJ1-2): GAGVSQSPRYKVAKRGQDVALRCDPISGHVSLFWYQQALGQGPEFLTYFQNEAQLDKSGLPSDRFFAERPEGSVSTLKIQRTQQEDSAVYLCASSPEAGRVVGYTFGSGTRLTVV.